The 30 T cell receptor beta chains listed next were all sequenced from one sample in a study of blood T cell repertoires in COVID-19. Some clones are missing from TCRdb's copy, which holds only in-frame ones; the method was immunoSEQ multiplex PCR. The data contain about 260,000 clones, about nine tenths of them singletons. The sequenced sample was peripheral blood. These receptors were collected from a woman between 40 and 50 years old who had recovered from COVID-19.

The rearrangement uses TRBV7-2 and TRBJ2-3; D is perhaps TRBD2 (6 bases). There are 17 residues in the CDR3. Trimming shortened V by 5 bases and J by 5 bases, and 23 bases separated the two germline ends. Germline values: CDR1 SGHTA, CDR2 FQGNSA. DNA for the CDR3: TGTGCCAGCAGCCCTCTCCGCGGGGCATCCGAGAGAGATACGCAGTATTTT. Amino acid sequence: CASSPLRGASERDTQYF.

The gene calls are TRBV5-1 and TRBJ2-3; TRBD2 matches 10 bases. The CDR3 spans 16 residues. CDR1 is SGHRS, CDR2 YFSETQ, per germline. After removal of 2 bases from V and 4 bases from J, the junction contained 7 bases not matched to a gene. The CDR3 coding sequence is TGCGCCAGCAGCTTATCCGGGCTAGCGGGGGCAGATACGCAGTATTTT. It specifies CASSLSGLAGADTQYF.

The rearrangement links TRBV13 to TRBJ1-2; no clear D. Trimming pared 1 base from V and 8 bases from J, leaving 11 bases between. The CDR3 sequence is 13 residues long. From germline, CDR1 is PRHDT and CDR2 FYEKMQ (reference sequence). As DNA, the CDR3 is TGTGCCAGCAGCTTAGAAAACAGATTCGGCTACACCTTC. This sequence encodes CASSLENRFGYTF.

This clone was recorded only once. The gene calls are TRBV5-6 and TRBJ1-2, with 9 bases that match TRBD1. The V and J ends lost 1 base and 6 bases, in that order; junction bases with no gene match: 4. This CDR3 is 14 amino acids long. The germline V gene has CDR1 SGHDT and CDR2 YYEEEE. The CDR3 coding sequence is TGTGCCAGCAGCTTGCCGGGACAGGGCCATGGCTACACCTTC. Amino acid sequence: CASSLPGQGHGYTF.

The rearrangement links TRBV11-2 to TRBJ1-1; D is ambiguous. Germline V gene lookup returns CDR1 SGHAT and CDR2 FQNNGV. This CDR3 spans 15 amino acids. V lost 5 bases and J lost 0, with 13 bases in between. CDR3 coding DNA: TGTGCCAGCAGCCAGTCCAACGACATGAACACTGAAGCTTTCTTT. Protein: CASSQSNDMNTEAFF.

CDR3 amino acids: CASSNFGWPNNEQFF. Here the CDR3 DNA reads TGTGCCAGCAGTAATTTCGGGTGGCCAAACAATGAGCAGTTCTTC. The chain combines TRBV27 with TRBJ2-1; D gene unclear. V was clipped by 5 bases and J by 5 bases, with 16 bases between them. Germline CDR1 is MNHEY and CDR2 is SMNVEV (reference sequence). The CDR3 is made up of 15 amino acids.

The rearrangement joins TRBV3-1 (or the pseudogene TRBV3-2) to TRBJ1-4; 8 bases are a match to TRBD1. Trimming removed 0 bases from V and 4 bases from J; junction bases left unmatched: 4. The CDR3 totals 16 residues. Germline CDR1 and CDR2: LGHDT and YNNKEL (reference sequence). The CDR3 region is CASSQDLGTGNEKLFF. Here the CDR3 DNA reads TGTGCCAGCAGCCAAGATCTGGGGACAGGTAATGAAAAACTGTTTTTT.

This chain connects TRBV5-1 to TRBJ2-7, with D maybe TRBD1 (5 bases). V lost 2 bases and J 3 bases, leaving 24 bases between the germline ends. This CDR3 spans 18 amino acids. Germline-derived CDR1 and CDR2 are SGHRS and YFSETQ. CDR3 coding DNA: TGCGCCAGCAGCTTTGGTTCCAGGGAAGAATGGTACGTCTACGAGCAGTACTTC. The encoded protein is CASSFGSREEWYVYEQYF.

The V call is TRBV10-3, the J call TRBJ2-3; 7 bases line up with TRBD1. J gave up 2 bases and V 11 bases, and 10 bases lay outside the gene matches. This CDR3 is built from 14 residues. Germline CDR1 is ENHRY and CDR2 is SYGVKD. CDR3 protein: CAVLTGTYTDTQYF. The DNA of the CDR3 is TGTGCCGTCCTGACAGGGACCTACACAGATACGCAGTATTTT.

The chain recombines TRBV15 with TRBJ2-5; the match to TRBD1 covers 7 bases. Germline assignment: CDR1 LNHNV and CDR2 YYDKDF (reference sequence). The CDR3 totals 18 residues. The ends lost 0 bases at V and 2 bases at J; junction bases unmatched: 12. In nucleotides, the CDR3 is TGTGCCACCAGCAGAGATCGCACAGGGGCATATACACAAGAGACCCAGTACTTC. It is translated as CATSRDRTGAYTQETQYF.

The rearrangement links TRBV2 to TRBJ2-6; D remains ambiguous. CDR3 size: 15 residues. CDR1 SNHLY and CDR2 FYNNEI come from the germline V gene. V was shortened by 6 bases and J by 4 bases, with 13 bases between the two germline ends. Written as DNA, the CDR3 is TGTGCCAGCAGCGTAACACCTTCCGGGGCCAACGTCCTGACTTTC. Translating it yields CASSVTPSGANVLTF.

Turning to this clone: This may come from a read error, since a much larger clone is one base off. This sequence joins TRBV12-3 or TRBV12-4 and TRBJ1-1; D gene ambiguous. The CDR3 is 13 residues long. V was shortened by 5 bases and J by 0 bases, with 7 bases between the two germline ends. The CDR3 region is CASSDQVNTEAFF. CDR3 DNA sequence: TGTGCCAGCAGTGATCAGGTGAACACTGAAGCTTTCTTT.

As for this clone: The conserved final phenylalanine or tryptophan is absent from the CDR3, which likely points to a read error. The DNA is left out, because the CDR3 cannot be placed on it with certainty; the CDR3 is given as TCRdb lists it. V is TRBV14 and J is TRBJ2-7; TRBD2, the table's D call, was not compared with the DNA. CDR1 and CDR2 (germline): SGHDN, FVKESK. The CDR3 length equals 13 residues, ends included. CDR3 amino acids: CASSHTSQFPLVL.

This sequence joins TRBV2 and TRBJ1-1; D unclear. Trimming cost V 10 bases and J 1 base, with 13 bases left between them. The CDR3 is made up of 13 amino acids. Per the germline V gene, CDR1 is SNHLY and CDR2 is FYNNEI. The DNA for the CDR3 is TGTGCCACCATGACGCACAGGAACACTGAAGCTTTCTTT. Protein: CATMTHRNTEAFF.

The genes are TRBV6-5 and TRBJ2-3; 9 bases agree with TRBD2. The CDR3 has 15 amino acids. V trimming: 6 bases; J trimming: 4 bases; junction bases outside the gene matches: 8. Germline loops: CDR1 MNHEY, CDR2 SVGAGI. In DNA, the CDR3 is TGTGCCAGCAGGCCGGGACTAGCCCTTCCAGATACGCAGTATTTT. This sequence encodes CASRPGLALPDTQYF.

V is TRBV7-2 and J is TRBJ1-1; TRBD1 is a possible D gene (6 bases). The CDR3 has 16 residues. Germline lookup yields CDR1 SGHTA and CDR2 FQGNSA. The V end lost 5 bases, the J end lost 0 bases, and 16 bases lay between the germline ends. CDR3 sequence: CASSRVRGALNTEAFF. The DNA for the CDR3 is TGTGCCAGCAGCCGTGTACGGGGGGCCCTGAACACTGAAGCTTTCTTT.

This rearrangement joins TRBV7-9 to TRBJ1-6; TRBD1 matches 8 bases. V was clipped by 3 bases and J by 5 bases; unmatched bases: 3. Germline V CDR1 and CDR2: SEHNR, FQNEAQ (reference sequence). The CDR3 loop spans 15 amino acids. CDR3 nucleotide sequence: TGTGCCAGCAGCTTGGGGGACAGGAATAATTCACCCCTCCACTTT. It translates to CASSLGDRNNSPLHF.

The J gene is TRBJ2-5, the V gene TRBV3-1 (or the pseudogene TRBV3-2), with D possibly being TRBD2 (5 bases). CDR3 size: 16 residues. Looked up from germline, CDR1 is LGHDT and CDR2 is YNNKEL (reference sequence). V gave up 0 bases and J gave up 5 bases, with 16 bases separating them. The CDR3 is CASSQEGPASWETQYF. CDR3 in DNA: TGTGCCAGCAGCCAAGAAGGGCCGGCTAGCTGGGAGACCCAGTACTTC.

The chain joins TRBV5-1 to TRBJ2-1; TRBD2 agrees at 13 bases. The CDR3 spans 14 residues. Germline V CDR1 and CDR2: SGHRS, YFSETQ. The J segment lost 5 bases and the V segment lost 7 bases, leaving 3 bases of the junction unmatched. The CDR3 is CASRGLAGDNEQFF. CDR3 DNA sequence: TGCGCCAGCCGTGGACTAGCGGGGGACAATGAGCAGTTCTTC.

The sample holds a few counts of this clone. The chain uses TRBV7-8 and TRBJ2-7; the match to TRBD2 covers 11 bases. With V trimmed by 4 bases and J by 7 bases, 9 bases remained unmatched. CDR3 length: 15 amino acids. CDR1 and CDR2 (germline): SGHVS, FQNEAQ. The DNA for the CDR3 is TGTGCCAGCAGCTCGACCGGGACTAGCGGCGGGGAGCAGTACTTC. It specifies CASSSTGTSGGEQYF. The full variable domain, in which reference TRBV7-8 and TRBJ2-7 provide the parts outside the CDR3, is GAGVSQSPRYKVAKRGQDVALRCDPISGHVSLFWYQQALGQGPEFLTYFQNEAQLDKSGLPSDRFFAERPEGSVSTLKIQRTQQEDSAVYLCASSSTGTSGGEQYFGPGTRLTVT.

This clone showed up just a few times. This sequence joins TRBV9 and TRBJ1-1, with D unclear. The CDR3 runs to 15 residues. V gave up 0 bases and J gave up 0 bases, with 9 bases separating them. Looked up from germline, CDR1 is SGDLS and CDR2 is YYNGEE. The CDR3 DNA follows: TGTGCCAGCAGCGTAGTGGGCCAATTGAACACTGAAGCTTTCTTT. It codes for CASSVVGQLNTEAFF.

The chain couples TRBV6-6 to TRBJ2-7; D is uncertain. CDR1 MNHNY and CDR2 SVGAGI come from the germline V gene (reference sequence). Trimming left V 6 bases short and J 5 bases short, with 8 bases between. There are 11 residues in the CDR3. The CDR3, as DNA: TGTGCCAGCAGGCGCTATAACGAGCAGTACTTC. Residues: CASRRYNEQYF.

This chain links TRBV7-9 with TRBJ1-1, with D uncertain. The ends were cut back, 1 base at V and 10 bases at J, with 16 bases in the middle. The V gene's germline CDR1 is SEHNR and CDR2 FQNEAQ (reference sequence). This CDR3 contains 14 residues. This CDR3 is CASSLVPGHSPAFF. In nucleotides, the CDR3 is TGTGCCAGCAGCTTAGTACCAGGTCATTCTCCAGCTTTCTTT.

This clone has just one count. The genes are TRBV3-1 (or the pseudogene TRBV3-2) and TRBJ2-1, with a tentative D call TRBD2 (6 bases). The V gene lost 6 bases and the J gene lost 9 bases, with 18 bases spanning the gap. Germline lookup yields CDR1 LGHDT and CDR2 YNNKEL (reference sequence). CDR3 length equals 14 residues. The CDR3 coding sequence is TGTGCCAGCAGATTTAGGAGGGCCGTGGGTGAGCAGTTCTTC. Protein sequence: CASRFRRAVGEQFF.

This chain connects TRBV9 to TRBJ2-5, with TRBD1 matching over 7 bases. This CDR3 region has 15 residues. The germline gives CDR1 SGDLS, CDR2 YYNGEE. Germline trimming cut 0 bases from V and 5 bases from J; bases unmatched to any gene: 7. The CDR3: CASSVGDSRRETQYF. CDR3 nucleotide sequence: TGTGCCAGCAGCGTAGGGGACAGCCGCCGGGAGACCCAGTACTTC.

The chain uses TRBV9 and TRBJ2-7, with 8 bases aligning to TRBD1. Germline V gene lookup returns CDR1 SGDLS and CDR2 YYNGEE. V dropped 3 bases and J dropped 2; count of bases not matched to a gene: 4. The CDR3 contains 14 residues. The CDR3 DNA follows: TGTGCCAGCAGCGAGGGGGACAGGCCCTACGAGCAGTACTTC. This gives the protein CASSEGDRPYEQYF.

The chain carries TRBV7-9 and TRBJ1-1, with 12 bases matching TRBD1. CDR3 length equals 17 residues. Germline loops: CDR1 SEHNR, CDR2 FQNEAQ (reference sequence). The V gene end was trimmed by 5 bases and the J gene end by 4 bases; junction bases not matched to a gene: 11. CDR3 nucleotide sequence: TGTGCCAGCAGCCCCGGGACAGGGGGCTTTATGAGCACTGAAGCTTTCTTT. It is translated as CASSPGTGGFMSTEAFF.

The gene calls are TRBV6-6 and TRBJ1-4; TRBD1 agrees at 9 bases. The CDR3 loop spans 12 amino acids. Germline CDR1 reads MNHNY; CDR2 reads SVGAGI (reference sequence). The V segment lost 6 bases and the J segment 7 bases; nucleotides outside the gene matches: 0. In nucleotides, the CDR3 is TGTGCCAGCAGGGACAGGGGTGAAAAACTGTTTTTT. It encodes CASRDRGEKLFF.

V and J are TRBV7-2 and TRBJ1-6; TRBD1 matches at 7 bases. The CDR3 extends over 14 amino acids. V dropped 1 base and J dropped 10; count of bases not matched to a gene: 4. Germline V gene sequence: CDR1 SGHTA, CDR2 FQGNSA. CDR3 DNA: TGTGCCAGCAGCTTAGACAGGGGTGGATCACCCCTCCACTTT. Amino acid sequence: CASSLDRGGSPLHF.

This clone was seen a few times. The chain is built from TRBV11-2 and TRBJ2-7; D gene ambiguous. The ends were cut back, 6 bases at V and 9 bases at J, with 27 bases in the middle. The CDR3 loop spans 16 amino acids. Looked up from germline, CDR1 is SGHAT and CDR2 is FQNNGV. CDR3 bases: TGTGCCAGCAGTCAAAACATTCATGTAGTTTATGGCGGGCAGTACTTC. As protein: CASSQNIHVVYGGQYF. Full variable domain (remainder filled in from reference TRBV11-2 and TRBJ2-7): EAGVAQSPRYKIIEKRQSVAFWCNPISGHATLYWYQQILGQGPKLLIQFQNNGVVDDSQLPKDRFSAERLKGVDSTLKIQPAKLEDSAVYLCASSQNIHVVYGGQYFGPGTRLTVT.